A selection of T cell receptor beta chains follows, all from one sample in a study of T cell responses to AZD1222 COVID-19 vaccine. Measured with immunoSEQ multiplex PCR; TCRdb has only the in-frame clones, and not every one. The data contain approximately 100,000 clones, roughly 90% of them singletons. Sample: peripheral blood, taken on day 0 of MenACWY control vaccination. All receptors derive from an adult in good health. Each CDR3 is given with its conserved first and last residue. D genes are given only for firm matches. Size tells how often a clone was seen (once, few, many) or the class of an expanded clone, and some rows leave it out.

-	TRBV4-2	TRBJ2-4	19	TRBD2	CASSLGASGKIVAKNIQYF	TGTGCCAGCAGCCTCGGGGCTAGCGGGAAAATAGTAGCCAAAAACATTCAGTACTTC
-	TRBV30	TRBJ1-1	13	-	CAWSVLWDTEAFF	TGTGCCTGGAGTGTACTTTGGGACACTGAAGCTTTCTTT
-	TRBV5-1	TRBJ1-5	15	-	CASSLLGGSNQPQHF	TGCGCCAGCAGCTTGTTGGGCGGGAGCAATCAGCCCCAGCATTTT
-	TRBV29-1	TRBJ1-2	11	TRBD1	CSVGTGDGYTF	TGCAGCGTTGGGACAGGGGATGGCTACACCTTC
few	TRBV7-3	TRBJ2-2	13	-	CASSQPNTGELFF	TGTGCCAGCAGCCAACCCAACACCGGGGAGCTGTTTTTT
-	TRBV5-1	TRBJ1-2	15	-	CASSLMRGTNYGYTF	TGCGCCAGCAGCTTGATGAGGGGCACTAACTATGGCTACACCTTC
few	TRBV7-3	TRBJ2-5	14	TRBD2	CASSSMGGSETQYF	TGTGCCAGCAGCTCGATGGGCGGGAGTGAGACCCAGTACTTC
-	TRBV7-2	TRBJ2-7	15	TRBD2	CASSLVSGEHYEQYF	TGTGCCAGCAGCTTAGTTAGCGGGGAACACTACGAGCAGTACTTC
-	TRBV11-1	TRBJ2-3	15	-	CASSLARAGGDTQYF	TGTGCCAGCAGCTTAGCTCGGGCAGGGGGGGATACGCAGTATTTT
-	TRBV18	TRBJ1-2	13	-	CASSPPGNYGYTF	TGTGCCAGCTCACCCCCCGGGAACTATGGCTACACCTTC
once	TRBV19	TRBJ1-2	15	-	CASSGGTAEDYGYTF	TGTGCCAGTAGCGGGGGAACAGCGGAGGACTATGGCTACACCTTC
-	TRBV3-1/TRBV3-2	TRBJ1-5	13	TRBD1	CASSQQGDQPQHF	TGTGCCAGCAGCCAACAGGGGGATCAGCCCCAGCATTTT
-	TRBV15	TRBJ1-4	16	-	CATSRDSGRRALKLFF	TGTGCCACCAGCAGGGACTCTGGACGAAGGGCCTTGAAACTGTTTTTT
-	TRBV5-1	TRBJ2-1	14	-	CASTVTNPYNEQFF	TGCGCCAGCACAGTAACGAATCCCTACAATGAGCAGTTCTTC
-	TRBV7-9	TRBJ1-4	11	-	CASSLGGKLFF	TGTGCCAGCAGCTTAGGGGGAAAACTGTTTTTT
-	TRBV7-3	TRBJ1-2	14	-	CASSQLDSRNGYTF	TGTGCCAGCAGCCAGCTGGACAGCCGTAATGGCTACACCTTC
-	TRBV10-3	TRBJ1-4	16	TRBD1	CAISESRTGRGEKLFF	TGTGCCATCAGTGAGTCGAGGACAGGGAGGGGAGAAAAACTGTTTTTT
-	TRBV4-2	TRBJ2-7	17	-	CASSQKHEPGVFYEQYF	TGTGCCAGCAGCCAAAAACATGAACCAGGTGTGTTCTACGAGCAGTACTTC
-	TRBV7-9	TRBJ1-4	16	-	CASSLASGGSTEKLFF	TGTGCCAGCAGCTTGGCTAGTGGCGGGTCTACTGAAAAACTGTTTTTT
once	TRBV3-1/TRBV3-2	TRBJ2-3	14	-	CASSQAGTPDTQYF	TGTGCCAGCAGCCAAGCTGGAACGCCGGATACGCAGTATTTT
once	TRBV4-2	TRBJ2-1	13	-	CASSQVSSGEQFF	TGTGCCAGCAGCCAAGTGTCCAGCGGTGAGCAGTTCTTC
once	TRBV29-1	TRBJ1-4	13	-	CSVERGGNEKLFF	TGCAGCGTTGAAAGGGGAGGAAATGAAAAACTGTTTTTT
-	TRBV5-4	TRBJ2-1	15	TRBD2	CASSLGGGRNNEQFF	TGTGCCAGCAGCTTGGGCGGGGGGCGGAACAATGAGCAGTTCTTC
-	TRBV19	TRBJ1-2	14	-	CASSMEGRFYGYTF	TGTGCCAGTAGTATGGAGGGACGCTTCTATGGCTACACCTTC